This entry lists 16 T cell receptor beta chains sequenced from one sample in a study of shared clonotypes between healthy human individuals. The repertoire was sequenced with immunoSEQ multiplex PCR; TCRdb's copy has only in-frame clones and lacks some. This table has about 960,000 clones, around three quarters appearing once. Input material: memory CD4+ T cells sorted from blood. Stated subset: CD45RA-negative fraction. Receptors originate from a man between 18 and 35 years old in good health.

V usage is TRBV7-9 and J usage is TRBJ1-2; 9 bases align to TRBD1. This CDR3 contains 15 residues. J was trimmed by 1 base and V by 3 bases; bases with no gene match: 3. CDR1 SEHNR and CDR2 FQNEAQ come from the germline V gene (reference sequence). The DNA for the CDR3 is TGTGCCAGCAGCTTGTGGGACAGGGATAACTATGGCTACACCTTC. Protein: CASSLWDRDNYGYTF. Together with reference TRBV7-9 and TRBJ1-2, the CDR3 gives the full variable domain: DTGVSQNPRHKITKRGQNVTFRCDPISEHNRLYWYRQTLGQGPEFLTYFQNEAQLEKSRLLSDRFSAERPKGSFSTLEIQRTEQGDSAMYLCASSLWDRDNYGYTFGSGTRLTVV.

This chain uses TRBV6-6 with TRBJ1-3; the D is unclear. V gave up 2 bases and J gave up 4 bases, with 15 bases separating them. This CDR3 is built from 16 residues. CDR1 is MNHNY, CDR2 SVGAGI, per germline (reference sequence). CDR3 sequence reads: CASSYGSGGRGNTIYF. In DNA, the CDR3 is TGTGCCAGCAGTTACGGATCGGGAGGAAGGGGAAACACCATATATTTT.

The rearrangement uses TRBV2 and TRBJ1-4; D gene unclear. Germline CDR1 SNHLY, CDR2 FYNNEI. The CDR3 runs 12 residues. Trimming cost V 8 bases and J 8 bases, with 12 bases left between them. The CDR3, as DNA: TGTGCCAGCGGGGTCCTCAAAGAAAAACTGTTTTTT. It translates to CASGVLKEKLFF.

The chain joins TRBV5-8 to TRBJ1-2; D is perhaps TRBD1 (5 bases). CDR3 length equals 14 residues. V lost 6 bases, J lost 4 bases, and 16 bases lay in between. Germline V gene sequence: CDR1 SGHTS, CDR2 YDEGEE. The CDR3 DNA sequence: TGTGCCAGCAACGCCTGGGACGGCCTCTATGGCTACACCTTC. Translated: CASNAWDGLYGYTF. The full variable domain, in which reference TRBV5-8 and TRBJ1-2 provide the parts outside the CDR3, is EAGVTQSPTHLIKTRGQQATLRCSPISGHTSVYWYQQALGLGLQFLLWYDEGEERNRGNFPPRFSGRQFPNYSSELNVNALELEDSALYLCASNAWDGLYGYTFGSGTRLTVV.

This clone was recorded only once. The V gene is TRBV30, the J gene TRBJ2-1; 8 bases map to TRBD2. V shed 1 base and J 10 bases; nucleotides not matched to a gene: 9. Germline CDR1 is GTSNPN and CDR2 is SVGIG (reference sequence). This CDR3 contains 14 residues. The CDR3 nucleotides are TGTGCCTGGAGTGGGGGAGCGGGGGTAAGGGAGCAGTTCTTC. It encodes CAWSGGAGVREQFF. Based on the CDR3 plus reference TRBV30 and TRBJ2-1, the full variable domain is SQTIHQWPATLVQPVGSPLSLECTVEGTSNPNLYWYRQAAGRGLQLLFYSVGIGQISSEVPQNLSASRPQDRQFILSSKKLLLSDSGFYLCAWSGGAGVREQFFGPGTRLTVL.

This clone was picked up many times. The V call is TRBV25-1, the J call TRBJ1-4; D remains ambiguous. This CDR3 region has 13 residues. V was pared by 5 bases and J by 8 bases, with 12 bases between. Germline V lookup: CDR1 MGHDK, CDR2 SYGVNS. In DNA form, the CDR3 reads TGTGCCAGCAGTTGGGGAGACACCGAAAAACTGTTTTTT. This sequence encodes CASSWGDTEKLFF.

The CDR3 spells CASSFTGANYGYTF. The DNA for the CDR3 is TGTGCCAGCAGCTTTACAGGGGCAAACTATGGCTACACCTTC. The chain recombines TRBV11-2 with TRBJ1-2, with 7 positions matching TRBD1. CDR1 and CDR2 (germline): SGHAT, FQNNGV. The junction had 3 bases not matched to a gene; V was cut back by 3 bases and J by 2 bases. The CDR3 consists of 14 residues.

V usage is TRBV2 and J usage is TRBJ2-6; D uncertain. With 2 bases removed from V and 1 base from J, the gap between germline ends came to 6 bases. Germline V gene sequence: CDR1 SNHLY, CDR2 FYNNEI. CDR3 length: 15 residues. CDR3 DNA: TGTGCCAGCAGTGAATGGTCTTCTGGGGCCAACGTCCTGACTTTC. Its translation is CASSEWSSGANVLTF.

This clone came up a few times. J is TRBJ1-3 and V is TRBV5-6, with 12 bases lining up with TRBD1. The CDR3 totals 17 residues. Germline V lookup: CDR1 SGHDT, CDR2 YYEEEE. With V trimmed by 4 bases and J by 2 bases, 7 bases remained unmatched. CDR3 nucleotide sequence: TGTGCCAGCAGCGGTGGGACAGGGGGCTGGACTGGAAACACCATATATTTT. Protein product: CASSGGTGGWTGNTIYF.

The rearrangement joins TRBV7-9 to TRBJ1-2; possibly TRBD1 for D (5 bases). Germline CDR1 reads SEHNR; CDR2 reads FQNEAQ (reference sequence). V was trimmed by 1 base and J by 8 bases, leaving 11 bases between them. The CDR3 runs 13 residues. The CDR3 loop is CASSLEGFLGYTF. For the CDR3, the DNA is TGTGCCAGCAGCTTAGAGGGGTTTTTAGGCTACACCTTC.

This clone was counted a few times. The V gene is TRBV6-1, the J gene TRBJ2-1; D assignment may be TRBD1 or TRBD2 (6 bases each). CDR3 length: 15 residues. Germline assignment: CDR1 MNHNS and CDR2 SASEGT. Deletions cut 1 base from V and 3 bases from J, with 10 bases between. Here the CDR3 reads CASSEGGANYNEQFF. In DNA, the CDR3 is TGTGCCAGCAGTGAAGGGGGGGCAAACTACAATGAGCAGTTCTTC.

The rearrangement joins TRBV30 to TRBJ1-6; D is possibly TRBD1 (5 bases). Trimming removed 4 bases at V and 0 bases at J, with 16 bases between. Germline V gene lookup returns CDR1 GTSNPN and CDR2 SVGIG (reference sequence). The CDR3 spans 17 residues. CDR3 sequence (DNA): TGTGCCTGGACCATAGGAGGGACGAGCTCCTATAATTCACCCCTCCACTTT. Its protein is CAWTIGGTSSYNSPLHF.

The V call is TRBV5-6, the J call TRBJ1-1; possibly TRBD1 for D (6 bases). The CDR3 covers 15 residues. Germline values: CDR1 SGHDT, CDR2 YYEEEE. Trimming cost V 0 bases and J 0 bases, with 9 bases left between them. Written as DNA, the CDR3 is TGTGCCAGCAGCTTGGTTCAGGGGCTGAACACTGAAGCTTTCTTT. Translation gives CASSLVQGLNTEAFF.

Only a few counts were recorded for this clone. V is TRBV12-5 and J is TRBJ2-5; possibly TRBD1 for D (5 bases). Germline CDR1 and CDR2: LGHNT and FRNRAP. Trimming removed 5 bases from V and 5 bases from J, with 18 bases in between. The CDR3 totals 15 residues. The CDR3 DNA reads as TGTGCTAGTGGTATCCCCGTGGGGCTGAGGGAGACCCAGTACTTC. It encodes CASGIPVGLRETQYF. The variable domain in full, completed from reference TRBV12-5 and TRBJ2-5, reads DARVTQTPRHKVTEMGQEVTMRCQPILGHNTVFWYRQTMMQGLELLAYFRNRAPLDDSGMPKDRFSAEMPDATLATLKIQPSEPRDSAVYFCASGIPVGLRETQYFGPGTRLLVL.

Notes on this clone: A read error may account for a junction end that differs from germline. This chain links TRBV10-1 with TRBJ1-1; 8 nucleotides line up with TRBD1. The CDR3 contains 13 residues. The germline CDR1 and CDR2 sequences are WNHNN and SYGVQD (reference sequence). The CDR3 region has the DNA TGTGCCAGCAGCTTCGGACAGGGAGCTGAAGCTTTCTTT. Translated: CASSFGQGAEAFF.

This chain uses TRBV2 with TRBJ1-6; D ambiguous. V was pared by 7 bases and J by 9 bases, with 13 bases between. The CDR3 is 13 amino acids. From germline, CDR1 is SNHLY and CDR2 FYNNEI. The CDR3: CASKPGKVSPLHF. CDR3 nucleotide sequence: TGTGCCAGCAAGCCGGGCAAAGTTTCACCCCTCCACTTT.